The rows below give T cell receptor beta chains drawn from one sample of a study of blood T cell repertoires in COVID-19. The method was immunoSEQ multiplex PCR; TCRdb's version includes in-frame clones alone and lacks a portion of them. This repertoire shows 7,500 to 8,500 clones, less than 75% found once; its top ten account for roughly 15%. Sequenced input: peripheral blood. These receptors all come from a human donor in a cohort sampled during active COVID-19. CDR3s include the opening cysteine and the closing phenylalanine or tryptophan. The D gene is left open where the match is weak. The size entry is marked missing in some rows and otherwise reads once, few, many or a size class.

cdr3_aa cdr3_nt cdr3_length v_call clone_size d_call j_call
CAQTGSYGYTF TGTGCCCAGACAGGCAGCTATGGCTACACCTTC 11 TRBV30 NA NA TRBJ1-2
CASRTGGAWVGYTF TGTGCCAGCAGGACAGGGGGCGCTTGGGTTGGCTACACCTTC 14 TRBV27 NA TRBD1 TRBJ1-2
CASSLEGGGNQPQHF TGTGCCAGCAGTTTGGAGGGAGGGGGCAATCAGCCCCAGCATTTT 15 TRBV28 NA NA TRBJ1-5
CASSLGAGAGQETQYF TGTGCCAGCAGCTTGGGGGCTGGGGCAGGCCAAGAGACCCAGTACTTC 16 TRBV5-8 NA NA TRBJ2-5
CASSLASRAGVETQYF TGCGCCAGCAGCTTGGCCTCTCGGGCGGGAGTTGAGACCCAGTACTTC 16 TRBV5-1 NA TRBD2 TRBJ2-5
CASSSRGYTEAFF TGTGCCAGCAGCTCACGGGGGTACACTGAAGCTTTCTTT 13 TRBV11-2 NA NA TRBJ1-1
CASSLSSLNPGGSYNEQFF TGTGCCAGCAGTTTATCGTCCCTGAATCCAGGGGGTTCCTACAATGAGCAGTTCTTC 19 TRBV28 NA TRBD1 TRBJ2-1
CASSEDSSTDTQYF TGTGCCAGCAGTGAGGACAGCAGCACAGATACGCAGTATTTT 14 TRBV6-4 NA NA TRBJ2-3
CASTWGGDYGYTF TGTGCCAGTACATGGGGGGGCGACTATGGCTACACCTTC 13 TRBV19 NA NA TRBJ1-2
CASSYSWSGRAPDTQYF TGTGCCAGCAGTTACTCGTGGAGCGGGAGGGCCCCAGATACGCAGTATTTT 17 TRBV6-2/TRBV6-3 NA TRBD2 TRBJ2-3
CASSAGQGLLDGYTF TGTGCCAGCAGTGCTGGACAGGGGCTACTTGATGGCTACACCTTC 15 TRBV28 NA TRBD1 TRBJ1-2
CASSYSGGVDYGYTF TGTGCCAGCAGTTACTCGGGAGGGGTGGACTATGGCTACACCTTC 15 TRBV6-5 NA NA TRBJ1-2
CSASFLGPYEQYF TGCAGTGCTAGTTTCCTTGGGCCCTACGAGCAGTACTTC 13 TRBV20-1 NA NA TRBJ2-7
CASSPRTGGNGYTF TGTGCCAGCAGTCCTCGGACAGGGGGAAATGGCTACACCTTC 14 TRBV27 NA TRBD1 TRBJ1-2
CASSGGDSDGYTF TGTGCCAGCAGCGGGGGAGACAGCGATGGCTACACCTTC 13 TRBV6-5 few NA TRBJ1-2
CASSYLQGYGYTF TGTGCCAGCAGTTACTTGCAGGGCTATGGCTACACCTTC 13 TRBV6-5 NA NA TRBJ1-2
CASSLGHGEKLFF TGTGCCAGCAGCCTCGGACATGGTGAAAAACTGTTTTTT 13 TRBV7-9 NA NA TRBJ1-4
CASSLAASSYNEQFF TGTGCCAGCAGCTTGGCTGCCAGCTCCTACAATGAGCAGTTCTTC 15 TRBV7-3 NA NA TRBJ2-1
CASSLSPGLSYEQYF TGTGCCAGCAGTTTGTCCCCGGGACTCTCCTACGAGCAGTACTTC 15 TRBV27 NA NA TRBJ2-7
CASSLEASGRRKTQYF TGCGCCAGCAGCCTAGAGGCTAGCGGGAGGAGGAAGACCCAGTACTTC 16 TRBV4-3 NA TRBD2 TRBJ2-5
CASSQGRGPQHF TGTGCCAGCAGCCAAGGGAGAGGGCCCCAGCATTTT 12 TRBV3-1/TRBV3-2 NA NA TRBJ1-5
CASSFDSYNEKLFF TGCGCCAGCAGCTTCGACAGCTATAATGAAAAACTGTTTTTT 14 TRBV5-1 NA NA TRBJ1-4
CASSEGAGTAGELFF TGTGCCAGCAGTGAAGGGGCGGGAACCGCCGGGGAGCTGTTTTTT 15 TRBV6-1 once NA TRBJ2-2
CASSFSGSFPEQYF TGTGCCAGCAGTTTTAGCGGGAGTTTCCCCGAGCAGTACTTC 14 TRBV27 once TRBD2 TRBJ2-7
CASSKGSGDLYGYTF TGTGCCAGCAGCAAAGGGTCAGGTGATCTTTATGGCTACACCTTC 15 TRBV21-1 NA NA TRBJ1-2
CASSLRRREKETQYF TGTGCCAGCAGTTTGAGACGGCGGGAGAAAGAGACCCAGTACTTC 15 TRBV28 NA TRBD2 TRBJ2-5
CASSLALAGYNEQFF TGTGCCAGCAGTTTAGCACTAGCGGGCTACAATGAGCAGTTCTTC 15 TRBV27 NA TRBD2 TRBJ2-1
CASSIRDRYYEQYF TGTGCCAGCAGTATCCGGGACAGATACTACGAGCAGTACTTC 14 TRBV28 NA TRBD1 TRBJ2-7
CASSFRGGVYEQYF TGTGCCAGCAGCTTTCGAGGGGGCGTTTACGAGCAGTACTTC 14 TRBV7-9 NA TRBD1 TRBJ2-7
CASSLGQGGDEQFF TGCGCCAGCAGCTTGGGACAGGGTGGGGATGAGCAGTTCTTC 14 TRBV5-1 NA TRBD1 TRBJ2-1
CASSPTSYHEQYF TGTGCCAGCAGTCCCACTAGCTACCACGAGCAGTACTTC 13 TRBV6-6 few NA TRBJ2-7
CATSRGTEGYSGANVLTF TGTGCCACCAGCAGAGGCACCGAGGGCTACTCTGGGGCCAACGTCCTGACTTTC 18 TRBV15 NA NA TRBJ2-6
CASSAGTGVFGEQYF TGTGCCAGTAGTGCAGGGACAGGGGTATTCGGCGAGCAGTACTTC 15 TRBV19 NA TRBD1 TRBJ2-7
CASSYSESYEQYF TGTGCCAGCAGTTACTCGGAGAGCTACGAGCAGTACTTC 13 TRBV6-5 NA NA TRBJ2-7
CAISDGLALLYEQYF TGTGCCATCAGTGATGGACTAGCCCTACTTTACGAGCAGTACTTC 15 TRBV10-3 NA TRBD2 TRBJ2-7
CASSLRGLGSSGELFF TGTGCCAGCAGTTTAAGGGGTTTGGGGTCAAGCGGGGAGCTGTTTTTT 16 TRBV28 NA NA TRBJ2-2
CASSRRTSGMGDTQYF TGTGCCAGCAGCCGAAGGACTAGCGGGATGGGGGATACGCAGTATTTT 16 TRBV4-2 NA TRBD2 TRBJ2-3
CASSSQGGRPRGYTF TGTGCCAGCAGTTCTCAGGGGGGAAGGCCAAGAGGCTACACCTTC 15 TRBV28 NA TRBD1 TRBJ1-2
CASSLSGTAYEQYF TGTGCCAGCAGCTTATCCGGGACTGCCTACGAGCAGTACTTC 14 TRBV7-9 few NA TRBJ2-7
CASSTGTSAETQYF TGTGCCAGCAGCACGGGGACTAGCGCGGAGACCCAGTACTTC 14 TRBV7-9 NA TRBD2 TRBJ2-5
CASSFGLAGDGVSGETQYF TGTGCCAGCAGTTTTGGTCTAGCGGGAGATGGAGTATCGGGTGAGACCCAGTACTTC 19 TRBV28 NA TRBD2 TRBJ2-5
CASSGGVGTEAFF TGTGCCAGCTCAGGGGGGGTTGGCACTGAAGCTTTCTTT 13 TRBV18 NA NA TRBJ1-1